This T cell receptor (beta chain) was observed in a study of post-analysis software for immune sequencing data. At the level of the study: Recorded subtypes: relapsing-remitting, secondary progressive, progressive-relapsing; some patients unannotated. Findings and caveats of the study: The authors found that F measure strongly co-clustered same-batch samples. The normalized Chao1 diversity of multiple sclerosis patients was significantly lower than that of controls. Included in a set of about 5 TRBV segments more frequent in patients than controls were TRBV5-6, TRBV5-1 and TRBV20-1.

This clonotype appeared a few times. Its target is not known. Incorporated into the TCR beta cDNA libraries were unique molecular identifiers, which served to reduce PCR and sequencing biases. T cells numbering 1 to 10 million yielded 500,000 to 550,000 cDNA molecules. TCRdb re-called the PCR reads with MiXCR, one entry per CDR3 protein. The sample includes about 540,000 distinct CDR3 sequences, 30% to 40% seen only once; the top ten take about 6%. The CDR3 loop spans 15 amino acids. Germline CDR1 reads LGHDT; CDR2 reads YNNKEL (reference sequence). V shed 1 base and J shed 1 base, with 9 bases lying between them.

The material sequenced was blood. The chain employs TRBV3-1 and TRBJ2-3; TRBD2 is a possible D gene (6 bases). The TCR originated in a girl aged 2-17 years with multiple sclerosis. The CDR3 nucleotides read TGTGCCAGCAGCCAAGGCGGGGACGGCACAGATACGCAGTATTTT. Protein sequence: CASSQGGDGTDTQYF.